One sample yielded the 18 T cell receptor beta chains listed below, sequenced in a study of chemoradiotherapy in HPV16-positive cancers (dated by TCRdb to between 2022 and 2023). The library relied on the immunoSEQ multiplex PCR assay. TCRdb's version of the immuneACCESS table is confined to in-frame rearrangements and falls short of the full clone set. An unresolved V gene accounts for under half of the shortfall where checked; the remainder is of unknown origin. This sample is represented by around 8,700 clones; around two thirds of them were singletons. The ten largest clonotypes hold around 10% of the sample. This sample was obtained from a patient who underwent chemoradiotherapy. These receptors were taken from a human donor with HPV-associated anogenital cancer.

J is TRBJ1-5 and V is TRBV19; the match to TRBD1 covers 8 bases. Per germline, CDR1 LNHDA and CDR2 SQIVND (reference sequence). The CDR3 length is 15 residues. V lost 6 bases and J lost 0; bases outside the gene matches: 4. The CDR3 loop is CASSTDRGSNQPQHF. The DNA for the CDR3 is TGTGCCAGTAGCACCGACAGGGGTAGCAATCAGCCCCAGCATTTT.

The CDR3 is CARGDSSYGYTF. The CDR3 region has the DNA TGCGCCAGGGGGGACAGCTCGTATGGCTACACCTTC. The V and J genes are TRBV10-2 and TRBJ1-2; TRBD1 matches at 7 bases. Germline loops: CDR1 WSHSY, CDR2 SAAADI. The CDR3 runs 12 residues. V gave up 9 bases and J gave up 5 bases; unmatched junction bases: 6.

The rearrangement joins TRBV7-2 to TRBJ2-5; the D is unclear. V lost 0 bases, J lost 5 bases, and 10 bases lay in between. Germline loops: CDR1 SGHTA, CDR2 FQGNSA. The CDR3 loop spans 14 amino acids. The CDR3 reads CASSLADGRETQYF. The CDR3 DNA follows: TGTGCCAGCAGCTTAGCGGACGGGCGTGAGACCCAGTACTTC.

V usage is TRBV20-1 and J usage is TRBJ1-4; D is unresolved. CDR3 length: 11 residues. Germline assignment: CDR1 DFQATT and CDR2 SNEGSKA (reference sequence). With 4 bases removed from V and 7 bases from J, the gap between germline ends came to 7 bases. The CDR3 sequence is CSATRAEKLFF. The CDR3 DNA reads TGCAGTGCTACCCGGGCTGAAAAACTGTTTTTT.

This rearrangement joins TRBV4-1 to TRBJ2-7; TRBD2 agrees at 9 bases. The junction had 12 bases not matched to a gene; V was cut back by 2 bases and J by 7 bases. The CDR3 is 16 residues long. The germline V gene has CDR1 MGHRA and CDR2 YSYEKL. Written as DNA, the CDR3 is TGCGCCAGCAGCCAACCATGGCGGGAGGGCCGGCGGGAGCAGTACTTC. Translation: CASSQPWREGRREQYF.

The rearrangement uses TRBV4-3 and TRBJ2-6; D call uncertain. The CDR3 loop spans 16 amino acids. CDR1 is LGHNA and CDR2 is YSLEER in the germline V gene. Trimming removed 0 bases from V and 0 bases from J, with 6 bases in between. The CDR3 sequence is CASSQDLGSGANVLTF. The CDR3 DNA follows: TGCGCCAGCAGCCAAGATCTAGGCTCTGGGGCCAACGTCCTGACTTTC.

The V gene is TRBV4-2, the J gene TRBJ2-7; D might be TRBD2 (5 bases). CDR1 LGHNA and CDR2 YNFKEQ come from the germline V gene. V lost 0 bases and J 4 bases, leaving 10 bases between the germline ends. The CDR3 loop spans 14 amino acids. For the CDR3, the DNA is TGTGCCAGCAGCCAAGAGAGAGGGTGGTACGAGCAGTACTTC. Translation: CASSQERGWYEQYF.

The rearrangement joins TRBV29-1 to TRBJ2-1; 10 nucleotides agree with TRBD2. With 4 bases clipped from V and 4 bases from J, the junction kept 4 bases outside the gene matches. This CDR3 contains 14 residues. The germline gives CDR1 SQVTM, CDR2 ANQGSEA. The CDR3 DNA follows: TGCAGCGTTGGGTCTAGCGGGGGATACAATGAGCAGTTCTTC. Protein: CSVGSSGGYNEQFF.

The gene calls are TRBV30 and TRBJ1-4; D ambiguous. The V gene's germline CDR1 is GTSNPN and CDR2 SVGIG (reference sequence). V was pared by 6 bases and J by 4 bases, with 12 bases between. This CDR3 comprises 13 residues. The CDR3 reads CACTRGSNEKLFF. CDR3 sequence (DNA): TGTGCCTGTACCCGAGGAAGTAATGAAAAACTGTTTTTT.

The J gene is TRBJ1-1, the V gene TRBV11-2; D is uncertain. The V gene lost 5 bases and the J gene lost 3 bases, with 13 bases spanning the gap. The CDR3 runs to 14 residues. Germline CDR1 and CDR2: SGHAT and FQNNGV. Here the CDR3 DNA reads TGTGCCAGCAGCGACCGGGAAGAAGACACTGAAGCTTTCTTT. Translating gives CASSDREEDTEAFF.

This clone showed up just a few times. The CDR3 nucleotides read TGCGCCAGCAGGGAATCTGCAGCACGGCAAGAGACCCAGTACTTC. Amino acids: CASRESAARQETQYF. The V and J genes are TRBV5-1 and TRBJ2-5, with D uncertain. Trimming stripped 5 bases from V and 2 bases from J, with 16 bases between. Germline CDR1 reads SGHRS; CDR2 reads YFSETQ. CDR3 length: 15 residues.

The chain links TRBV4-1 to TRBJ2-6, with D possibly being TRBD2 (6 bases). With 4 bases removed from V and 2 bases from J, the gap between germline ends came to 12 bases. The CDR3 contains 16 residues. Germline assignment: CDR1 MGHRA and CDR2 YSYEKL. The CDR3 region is CASSRGGVAGANVLTF. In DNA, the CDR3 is TGCGCCAGCAGCCGTGGAGGGGTGGCTGGGGCCAACGTCCTGACTTTC.

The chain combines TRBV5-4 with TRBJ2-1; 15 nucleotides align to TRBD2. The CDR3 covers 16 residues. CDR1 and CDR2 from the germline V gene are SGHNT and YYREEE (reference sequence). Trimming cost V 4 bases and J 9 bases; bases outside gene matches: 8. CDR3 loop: CASSREGTSGRSEQFF. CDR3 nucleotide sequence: TGTGCCAGCAGCAGAGAAGGGACTAGCGGGAGGAGTGAGCAGTTCTTC.

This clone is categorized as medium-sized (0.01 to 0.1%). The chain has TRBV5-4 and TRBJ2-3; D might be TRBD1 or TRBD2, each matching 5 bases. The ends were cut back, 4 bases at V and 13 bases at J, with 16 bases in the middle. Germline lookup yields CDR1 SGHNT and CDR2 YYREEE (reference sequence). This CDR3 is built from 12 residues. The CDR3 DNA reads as TGTGCCAGCAGCACCGGGACGGGCTCCGAGTATTTT. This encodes CASSTGTGSEYF.

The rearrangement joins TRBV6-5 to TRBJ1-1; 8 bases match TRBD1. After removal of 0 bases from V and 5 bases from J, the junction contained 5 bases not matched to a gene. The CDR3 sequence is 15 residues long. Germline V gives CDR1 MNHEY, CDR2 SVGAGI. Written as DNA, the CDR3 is TGTGCCAGCAGTTACTCGAACCAGGGGGCAACTGAAGCTTTCTTT. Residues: CASSYSNQGATEAFF.

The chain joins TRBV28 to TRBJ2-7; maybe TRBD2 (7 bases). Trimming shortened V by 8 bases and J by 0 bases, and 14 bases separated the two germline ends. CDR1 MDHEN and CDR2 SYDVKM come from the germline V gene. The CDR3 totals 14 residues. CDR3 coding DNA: TGTGCCAGCGCCGGGGGGCCCCTCTCCTACGAGCAGTACTTC. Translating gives CASAGGPLSYEQYF.

In nucleotides, the CDR3 is TGCGCCAGCAGCCAAGCCCGGGGGATGTACGAGCAGTACTTC. Translation: CASSQARGMYEQYF. The chain employs TRBV4-1 and TRBJ2-5, with D maybe TRBD2 (6 bases). Near its end, the DNA agrees better with TRBJ2-7, so the J call may be wrong. CDR1 is MGHRA and CDR2 is YSYEKL in the germline V gene. The CDR3 spans 14 residues.

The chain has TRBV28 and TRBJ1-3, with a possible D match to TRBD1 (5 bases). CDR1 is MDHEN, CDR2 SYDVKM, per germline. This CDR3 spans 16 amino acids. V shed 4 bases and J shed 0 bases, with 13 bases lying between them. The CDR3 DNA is TGTGCCAGCAGTTGGACACTCGGGGGCTCTGGAAACACCATATATTTT. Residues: CASSWTLGGSGNTIYF. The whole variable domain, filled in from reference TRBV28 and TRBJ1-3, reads DVKVTQSSRYLVKRTGEKVFLECVQDMDHENMFWYRQDPGLGLRLIYFSYDVKMKEKGDIPEGYSVSREKKERFSLILESASTNQTSMYLCASSWTLGGSGNTIYFGEGSWLTVV.